This T cell receptor beta chain stems from a study of cytomegalovirus exposure and HLA in healthy donors. The study's findings and limits: In presence/absence analyses, roughly uniform sequencing depth across donors was assumed. Later on, analysis showed that most CMV-associated TCR beta chains appeared to be HLA-restricted. Investigators reported approximately 170 TCR beta chains as tied to cytomegalovirus.

PCR involved 60 Vbeta and 13 Jbeta primers. Assay: immunoSEQ multiplex PCR; the TCRdb copy retains only in-frame clones and omits some. Among over 150,000 clones listed, around 77% were seen once. A note on this clone: What it binds is not known. The same CDR3 arises from other DNA sequences in this sample as well.

The CDR3 sequence is 11 residues long. From germline, CDR1 is GTSNPN and CDR2 SVGIG (reference sequence). V lost 2 bases and J lost 1, with 2 bases in between. The receptor was isolated from a woman in her 30s in good health and CMV-seronegative. The sample consisted of PBMCs. The chain uses TRBV30 and TRBJ1-1; D is undetermined. The DNA of the CDR3 is TGTGCCTGGAGTCGGAACACTGAAGCTTTCTTT. Protein: CAWSRNTEAFF.